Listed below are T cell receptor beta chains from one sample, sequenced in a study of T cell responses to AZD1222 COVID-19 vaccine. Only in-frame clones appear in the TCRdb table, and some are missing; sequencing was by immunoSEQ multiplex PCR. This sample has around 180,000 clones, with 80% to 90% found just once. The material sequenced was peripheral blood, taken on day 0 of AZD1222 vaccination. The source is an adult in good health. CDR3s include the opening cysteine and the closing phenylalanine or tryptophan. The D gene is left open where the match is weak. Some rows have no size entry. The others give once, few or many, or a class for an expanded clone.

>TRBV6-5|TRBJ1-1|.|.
CASSPDSRGAFF
TGTGCCAGCAGCCCGGACAGTAGGGGAGCTTTCTTT
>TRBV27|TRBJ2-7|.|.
CASSLAIPYEQYF
TGTGCCAGCAGTTTGGCAATCCCCTACGAGCAGTACTTC
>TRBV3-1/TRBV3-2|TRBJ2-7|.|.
CASGTYEQYF
TGTGCCTCAGGGACCTACGAGCAGTACTTC
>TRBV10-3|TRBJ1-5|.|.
CAISESGGGQPQHF
TGTGCCATCAGTGAGTCAGGGGGTGGTCAGCCCCAGCATTTT
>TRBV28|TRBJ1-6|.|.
CASRSSSTGYSPLHF
TGTGCCAGCAGATCGTCCTCGACAGGCTATTCACCCCTCCACTTT
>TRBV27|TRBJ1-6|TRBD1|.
CASSPRGQGARYNSPLHF
TGTGCCAGCAGTCCCCGGGGACAGGGGGCTCGCTATAATTCACCCCTCCACTTT
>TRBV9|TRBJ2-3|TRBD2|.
CASSVELAGDLSTDTQYF
TGTGCCAGCAGCGTAGAGTTAGCGGGAGATTTGAGCACAGATACGCAGTATTTT
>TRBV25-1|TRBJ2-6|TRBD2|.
CASSEPSGHSGANVLTF
TGTGCCAGCAGTGAGCCTAGCGGACACTCTGGGGCCAACGTCCTGACTTTC
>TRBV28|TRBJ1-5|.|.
CASSLETAYNQPQHF
TGTGCCAGCAGTCTGGAGACAGCGTATAATCAGCCCCAGCATTTT
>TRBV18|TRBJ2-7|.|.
CASSPEGAGNRYEQYF
TGTGCCAGCTCCCCAGAGGGAGCAGGGAATAGATACGAGCAGTACTTC
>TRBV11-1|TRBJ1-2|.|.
CASSFTGQNYGYTF
TGTGCCAGCAGCTTCACCGGTCAAAACTATGGCTACACCTTC
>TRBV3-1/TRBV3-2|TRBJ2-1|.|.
CASSLRPGGASNEQFF
TGTGCCAGCAGCCTCAGACCCGGGGGAGCAAGCAATGAGCAGTTCTTC
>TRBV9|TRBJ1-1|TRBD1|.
CASSVETDRMNTEAFF
TGTGCCAGCAGCGTAGAAACGGACAGGATGAACACTGAAGCTTTCTTT
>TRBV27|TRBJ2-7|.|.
CASSSGRTYEQYF
TGTGCCAGCAGTTCGGGACGTACCTACGAGCAGTACTTC
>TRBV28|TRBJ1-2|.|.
CASSLPTDGRYGYTF
TGTGCCAGCAGTCTACCTACGGACGGGCGCTATGGCTACACCTTC
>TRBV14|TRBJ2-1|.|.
CASSQEMTRIDEQFF
TGTGCCAGCAGCCAAGAGATGACCCGTATCGATGAGCAGTTCTTC
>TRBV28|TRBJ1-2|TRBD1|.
CASSSGGAWDYGYTF
TGTGCCAGCAGCTCAGGGGGCGCGTGGGACTATGGCTACACCTTC
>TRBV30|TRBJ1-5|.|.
CAWSRGVEQPQHF
TGTGCCTGGAGTCGAGGAGTAGAGCAGCCCCAGCATTTT
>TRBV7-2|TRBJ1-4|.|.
CASAQGNEKLFF
TGTGCCAGCGCTCAGGGGAATGAAAAACTGTTTTTT
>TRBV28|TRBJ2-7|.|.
CASSLPTYAVYEQYF
TGTGCCAGCAGTTTACCCACCTATGCGGTCTACGAGCAGTACTTC
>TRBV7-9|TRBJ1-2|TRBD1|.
CASSLRDRDYGYTF
TGTGCCAGCAGCTTACGGGACAGAGACTATGGCTACACCTTC
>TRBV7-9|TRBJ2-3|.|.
CASSLVRGTGDTQYF
TGTGCCAGCAGCTTGGTGAGGGGTACCGGAGATACGCAGTATTTT
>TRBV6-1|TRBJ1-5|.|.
CASSEVTGSNQPQHF
TGTGCCAGCAGTGAAGTGACAGGTAGCAATCAGCCCCAGCATTTT
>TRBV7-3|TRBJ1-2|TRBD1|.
CASSLKAVDRATDGYTF
TGTGCCAGCAGCTTAAAGGCGGTGGACAGGGCCACTGATGGCTACACCTTC
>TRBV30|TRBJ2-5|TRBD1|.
CAWSVQGETQYF
TGTGCCTGGAGTGTACAGGGGGAGACCCAGTACTTC
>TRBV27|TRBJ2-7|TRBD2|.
CASRQKPTSGGAYEQYF
TGTGCCAGCAGGCAGAAACCCACTAGCGGGGGGGCATACGAGCAGTACTTC
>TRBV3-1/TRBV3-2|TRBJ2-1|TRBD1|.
CASSLWDRGNNEQFF
TGTGCCAGCAGCCTTTGGGACAGGGGGAACAATGAGCAGTTCTTC
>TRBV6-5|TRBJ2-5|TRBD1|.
CASRGLGQGRETQYF
TGTGCCAGCAGAGGACTGGGACAGGGTAGGGAGACCCAGTACTTC
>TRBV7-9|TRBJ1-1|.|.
CASSHRGTMNTEAFF
TGTGCCAGCAGCCACCGGGGGACCATGAACACTGAAGCTTTCTTT
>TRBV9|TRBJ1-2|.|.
CASSVRTADGYTF
TGTGCCAGCAGCGTAAGGACCGCTGACGGCTACACCTTC
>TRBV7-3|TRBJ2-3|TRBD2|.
CASSQGLAGPSTDTQYF
TGTGCCAGCAGCCAAGGGCTAGCGGGCCCTAGCACAGATACGCAGTATTTT
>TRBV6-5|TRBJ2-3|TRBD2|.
CASSPSGGASDTQYF
TGTGCCAGCAGTCCGAGCGGGGGGGCGAGCGATACGCAGTATTTT
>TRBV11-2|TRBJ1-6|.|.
CASSLVTESPLHF
TGTGCCAGCAGCTTAGTAACGGAATCACCCCTCCACTTT
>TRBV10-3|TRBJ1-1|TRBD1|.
CAISTGDKREAFF
TGTGCCATCAGTACAGGGGATAAGAGGGAAGCTTTCTTT
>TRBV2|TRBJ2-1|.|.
CASRRTGYEQFF
TGTGCCAGCAGACGAACAGGGTATGAGCAGTTCTTC
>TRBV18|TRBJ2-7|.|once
CASSTKYEQYF
TGTGCCAGCTCAACCAAATACGAGCAGTACTTC
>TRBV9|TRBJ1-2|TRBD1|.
CASSPRGGGYTF
TGTGCCAGCAGCCCCAGGGGGGGTGGCTACACCTTC
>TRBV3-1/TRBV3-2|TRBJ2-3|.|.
CASSRQGSTDTQYF
TGTGCCAGCAGCCGCCAGGGTAGCACAGATACGCAGTATTTT
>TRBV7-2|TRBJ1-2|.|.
CASRARGGASGYGYTF
TGTGCCAGCAGGGCCCGGGGGGGGGCGAGTGGCTATGGCTACACCTTC
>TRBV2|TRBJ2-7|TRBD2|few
CASSEDERDSEEQYF
TGTGCCAGCAGTGAAGATGAGCGGGATTCGGAAGAGCAGTACTTC
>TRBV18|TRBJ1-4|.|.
CASSPLAGLTSTNEKLFF
TGTGCCAGCTCACCACTCGCAGGACTGACATCAACTAATGAAAAACTGTTTTTT
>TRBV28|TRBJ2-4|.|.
CASSFSQLAKNIQYF
TGTGCCAGCAGTTTCTCACAGCTAGCCAAAAACATTCAGTACTTC
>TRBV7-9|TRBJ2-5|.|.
CASSTGTSPLETQYF
TGTGCCAGCAGCACCGGGACGAGCCCCCTAGAGACCCAGTACTTC
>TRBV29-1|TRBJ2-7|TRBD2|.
CSVGIGGTSTYEQYF
TGCAGCGTTGGGATCGGGGGGACGTCCACCTACGAGCAGTACTTC
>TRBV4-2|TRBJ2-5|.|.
CASSPTGQSETQYF
TGTGCCAGCAGCCCAACAGGACAGTCGGAGACCCAGTACTTC
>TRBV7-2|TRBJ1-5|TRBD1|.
CASSPGQGHHKQDQPQHF
TGTGCCAGCAGCCCTGGACAGGGCCATCATAAACAAGATCAGCCCCAGCATTTT